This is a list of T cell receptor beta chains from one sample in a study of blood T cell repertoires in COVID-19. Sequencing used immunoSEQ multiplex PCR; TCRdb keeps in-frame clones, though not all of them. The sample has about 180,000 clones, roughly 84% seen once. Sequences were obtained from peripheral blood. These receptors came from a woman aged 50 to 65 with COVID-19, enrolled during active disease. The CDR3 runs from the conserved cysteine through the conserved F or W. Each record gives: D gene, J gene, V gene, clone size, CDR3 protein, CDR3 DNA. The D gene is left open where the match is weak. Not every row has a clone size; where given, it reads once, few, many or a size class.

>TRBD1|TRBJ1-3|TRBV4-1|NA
CASSLGTGTSGNTIYF
TGCGCCAGCAGCCTCGGGACAGGCACTTCTGGAAACACCATATATTTT
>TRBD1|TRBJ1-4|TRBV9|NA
CASSVDGQGATNEKLFF
TGTGCCAGCAGCGTAGACGGACAGGGCGCAACTAATGAAAAACTGTTTTTT
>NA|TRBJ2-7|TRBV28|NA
CASSFQGSYEQYF
TGTGCCAGCAGTTTCCAGGGGTCGTACGAGCAGTACTTC
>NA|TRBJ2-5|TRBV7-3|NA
CASSLTRQDPETQYF
TGTGCCAGCAGCTTGACGCGACAGGACCCGGAGACCCAGTACTTC
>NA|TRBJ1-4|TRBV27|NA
CASSARGGTNEKLFF
TGTGCCAGCAGTGCGAGAGGTGGAACTAATGAAAAACTGTTTTTT
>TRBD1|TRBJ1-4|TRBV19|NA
CASSLRTGFSEKLFF
TGTGCCAGTAGTCTTCGGACAGGGTTCAGCGAAAAACTGTTTTTT
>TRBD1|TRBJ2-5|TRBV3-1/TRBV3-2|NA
CASSQPDRGGQTQYF
TGTGCCAGCAGCCAACCGGACAGGGGGGGTCAGACCCAGTACTTC
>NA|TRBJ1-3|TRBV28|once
CASSPPGEYGNTIYF
TGTGCCAGCAGTCCACCCGGGGAGTATGGAAACACCATATATTTT
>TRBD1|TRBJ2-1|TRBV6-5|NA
CASRGDRTYNEQFF
TGTGCCAGCAGGGGGGACAGGACCTACAATGAGCAGTTCTTC
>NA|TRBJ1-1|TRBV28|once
CASSPFPPKTANTEAFF
TGTGCCAGCAGTCCCTTCCCCCCTAAGACTGCGAACACTGAAGCTTTCTTT
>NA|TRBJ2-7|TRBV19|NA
CASSRAGIYEQYF
TGTGCCAGTAGTAGGGCAGGGATCTACGAGCAGTACTTC
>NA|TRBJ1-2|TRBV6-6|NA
CASRLTETPEYGYTF
TGTGCCAGCAGGTTGACAGAGACCCCAGAGTATGGCTACACCTTC
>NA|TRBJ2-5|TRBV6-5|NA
CASSLRGETQYF
TGTGCCAGCAGTTTACGGGGTGAGACCCAGTACTTC
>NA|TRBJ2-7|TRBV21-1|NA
CASSRDRDEQYF
TGTGCCAGCAGCAGGGACAGGGACGAGCAGTACTTC
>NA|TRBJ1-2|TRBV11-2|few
CASSLTLGEYGYTF
TGTGCCAGCAGCTTGACCCTCGGGGAGTATGGCTACACCTTC
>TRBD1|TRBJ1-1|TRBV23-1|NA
CASSQPGTGTLNTEAFF
TGCGCCAGCAGTCAACCCGGGACAGGGACCCTGAACACTGAAGCTTTCTTT
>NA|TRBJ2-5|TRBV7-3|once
CASSQTPRETQYF
TGTGCCAGCAGTCAAACGCCTCGGGAGACCCAGTACTTC
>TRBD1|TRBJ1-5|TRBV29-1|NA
CSVGQGETPQHF
TGCAGCGTTGGGCAGGGGGAAACGCCCCAGCATTTT
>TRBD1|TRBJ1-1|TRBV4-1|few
CASGDRDRNTEAFF
TGCGCCAGCGGAGACCGGGACAGGAACACTGAAGCTTTCTTT
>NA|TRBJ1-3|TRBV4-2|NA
CASSQDLAAGNTIYF
TGTGCCAGCAGCCAAGATCTGGCAGCCGGGAACACCATATATTTT
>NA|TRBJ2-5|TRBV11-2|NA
CASSLVIQETQYF
TGTGCCAGCAGCTTAGTCATACAGGAGACCCAGTACTTC
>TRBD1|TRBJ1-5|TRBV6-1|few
CASSDRTGGNQPQHF
TGTGCCAGCAGTGATCGGACAGGGGGCAATCAGCCCCAGCATTTT
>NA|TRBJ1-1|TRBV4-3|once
CASSSRGLGDTEAFF
TGCGCCAGCAGCTCAAGGGGACTAGGGGACACTGAAGCTTTCTTT
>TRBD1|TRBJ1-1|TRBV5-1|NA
CASSETGGDTEAFF
TGCGCCAGCAGCGAGACAGGGGGAGACACTGAAGCTTTCTTT
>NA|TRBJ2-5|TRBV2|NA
CASNGWGLETQYF
TGTGCCAGCAATGGGTGGGGGCTAGAGACCCAGTACTTC
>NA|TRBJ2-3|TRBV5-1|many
CASSLSAGTDTQYF
TGCGCCAGCAGCTTAAGCGCGGGGACAGATACGCAGTATTTT
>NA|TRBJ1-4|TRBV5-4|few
CASSPPGATNEKLFF
TGTGCCAGCAGCCCGCCGGGAGCAACTAATGAAAAACTGTTTTTT
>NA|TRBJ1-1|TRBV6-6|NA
CASSYRRGGNTEAFF
TGTGCCAGCAGTTACCGACGGGGGGGGAACACTGAAGCTTTCTTT
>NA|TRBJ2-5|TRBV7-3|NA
CASSLNAALSETQYF
TGTGCCAGCAGCTTAAATGCGGCTTTGTCAGAGACCCAGTACTTC
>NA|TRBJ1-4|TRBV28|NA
CASSWGGGEKLFF
TGTGCCAGTTCTTGGGGGGGAGGGGAAAAACTGTTTTTT
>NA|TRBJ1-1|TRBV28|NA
CASSFVRNTEAFF
TGTGCCAGCAGTTTTGTTAGGAACACTGAAGCTTTCTTT
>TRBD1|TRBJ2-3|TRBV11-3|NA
CASSIYTRQGGTDTQYF
TGTGCCAGCAGCATATACACCCGACAGGGAGGCACAGATACGCAGTATTTT
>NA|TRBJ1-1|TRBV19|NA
CASSKREGNTEAFF
TGTGCCAGTAGTAAGCGGGAGGGGAACACTGAAGCTTTCTTT
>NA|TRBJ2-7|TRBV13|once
CASSHAARDTYEQYF
TGTGCCAGCAGCCATGCAGCGAGGGACACCTACGAGCAGTACTTC
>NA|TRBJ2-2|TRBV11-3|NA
CASSLVAGRTGELFF
TGTGCCAGCAGCTTAGTGGCAGGTCGAACCGGGGAGCTGTTTTTT
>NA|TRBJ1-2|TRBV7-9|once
CASSLGQSNYGYTF
TGTGCCAGCAGCTTAGGACAGAGCAACTATGGCTACACCTTC
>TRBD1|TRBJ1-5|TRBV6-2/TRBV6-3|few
CASSYQTGSGGNQPQHF
TGTGCCAGCAGTTACCAGACAGGGAGTGGAGGCAATCAGCCCCAGCATTTT
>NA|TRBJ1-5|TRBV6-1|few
CASSEVSRWVQGDQPQHF
TGTGCCAGCAGTGAAGTGTCTAGGTGGGTGCAGGGTGATCAGCCCCAGCATTTT
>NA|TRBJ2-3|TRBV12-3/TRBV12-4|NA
CASSSVTDTQYF
TGTGCCAGCAGCTCAGTCACAGATACGCAGTATTTT
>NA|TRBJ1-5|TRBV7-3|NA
CASSFDTNQPQHF
TGTGCCAGCAGCTTTGACACAAATCAGCCCCAGCATTTT
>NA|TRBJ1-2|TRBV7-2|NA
CASSLEEGLANYGYTF
TGTGCCAGCAGCTTAGAGGAGGGGTTAGCTAACTATGGCTACACCTTC
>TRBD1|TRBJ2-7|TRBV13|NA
CASSLEGQPLSSSYEQYF
TGTGCCAGCAGCTTAGAGGGACAGCCCTTGTCAAGTAGCTACGAGCAGTACTTC
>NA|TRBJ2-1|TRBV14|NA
CASSQENRVGGNEQFF
TGTGCCAGCAGCCAAGAGAACAGGGTTGGGGGCAATGAGCAGTTCTTC
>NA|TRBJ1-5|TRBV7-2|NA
CASTPGSNQPQHF
TGTGCCAGCACCCCAGGGAGCAATCAGCCCCAGCATTTT
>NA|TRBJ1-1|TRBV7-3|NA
CASSILEVGTEAFF
TGTGCCAGCAGCATCCTCGAGGTGGGCACTGAAGCTTTCTTT
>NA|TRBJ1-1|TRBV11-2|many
CASSSITGSHTEAFF
TGTGCCAGCAGCTCCATAACAGGCTCTCACACTGAAGCTTTCTTT
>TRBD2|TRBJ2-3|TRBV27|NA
CASSLWASGGTDTQYF
TGTGCCAGCAGTTTATGGGCTAGCGGGGGTACAGATACGCAGTATTTT
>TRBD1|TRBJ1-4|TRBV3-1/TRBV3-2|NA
CASSQLSPGQGNEKLFF
TGTGCCAGCAGTCAACTTTCTCCGGGACAGGGAAACGAAAAACTGTTTTTT
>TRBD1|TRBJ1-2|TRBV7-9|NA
CASSFVGSRQGGGYGYTF
TGTGCCAGCAGCTTCGTCGGTTCTCGACAGGGTGGGGGTTATGGCTACACCTTC
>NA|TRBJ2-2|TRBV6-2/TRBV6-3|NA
CASSRISGGELFF
TGTGCCAGCAGTCGAATCAGCGGCGGGGAGCTGTTTTTT
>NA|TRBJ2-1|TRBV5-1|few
CASSFTGFEQFF
TGCGCCAGCAGCTTCACAGGTTTTGAGCAGTTCTTC
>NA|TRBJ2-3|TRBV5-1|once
CASSLERLGLVTDTQYF
TGCGCCAGCAGCTTGGAAAGACTAGGACTCGTAACAGATACGCAGTATTTT
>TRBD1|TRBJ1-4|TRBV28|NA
CASSLRDRTNEKLFF
TGTGCCAGCAGTTTAAGGGACAGGACTAATGAAAAACTGTTTTTT
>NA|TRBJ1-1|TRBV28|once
CASSLGTQQDGAFF
TGTGCCAGCAGTTTAGGAACCCAGCAGGATGGAGCTTTCTTT